This paragraph covers one TCR beta chain sequence. This sample was taken from a study of shared T cell receptors in the human thymus. TCRdb's table, derived via immunoSEQ multiplex PCR, lists solely in-frame clones and lacks some. The data show some 640,000 clones, around 87% seen once. This CDR3 has 12 amino acids. V was shortened by 5 bases and J by 4 bases, with 9 bases between the two germline ends. From germline, CDR1 is MNHNS and CDR2 SASEGT. These data also formed part of another study, on human thymus T cells.

The sample comprised thymocytes. This clonotype originated in a boy in the first two years of life with a congenital heart defect. The J gene is TRBJ2-7, the V gene TRBV6-1; the D gene is possibly TRBD1 (6 bases). The CDR3 spells CASSRTDYEQYF. CDR3 DNA: TGTGCCAGCAGTAGGACAGATTACGAGCAGTACTTC.